One sample yielded the 9 T cell receptor beta chains listed below, sequenced in a study of blood T cell repertoires in COVID-19. Libraries were prepared by immunoSEQ multiplex PCR; TCRdb keeps only in-frame clonotypes and omits some of them. The sample carries approximately 160,000 clones, around four fifths recorded once. The material sequenced was PBMCs or T cells enriched from blood (not recorded which). Receptor source: a woman between 45 and 60 years old who had recovered from COVID-19.

A note on this clone: A read error may account for a junction end that differs from germline. The V gene is TRBV18, the J gene TRBJ2-1; TRBD2 matches at 8 bases. This CDR3 comprises 14 residues. Germline V gene sequence: CDR1 KGHSH, CDR2 LQKENI. CDR3 bases: TGTGCCAGCTCATCACCGGGACTAGTCAATGAGCAGTTCTTC. Residues: CASSSPGLVNEQFF.

The chain employs TRBV6-5 and TRBJ1-1, with D tentatively TRBD1 (5 bases). The CDR3 has 14 residues. The germline V gene has CDR1 MNHEY and CDR2 SVGAGI. The V end lost 9 bases, the J end lost 10 bases, and 24 bases lay between the germline ends. The CDR3 here is CASAPRAGPLGAFF. The CDR3, as DNA: TGTGCCAGTGCCCCCCGGGCGGGACCCTTAGGAGCTTTCTTT.

This sequence joins TRBV9 and TRBJ2-2; D gene uncertain. This CDR3 has 13 amino acids. V lost 3 bases to trimming and J lost 3 bases, with 6 bases between them. Germline V gene data show CDR1 as SGDLS and CDR2 as YYNGEE. CDR3 coding DNA: TGTGCCAGCAGCGGCGAGGACACCGGGGAGCTGTTTTTT. As protein: CASSGEDTGELFF.

The rearrangement uses TRBV7-8 and TRBJ2-1; 12 nucleotides agree with TRBD2. CDR3 size: 21 residues. CDR1 SGHVS and CDR2 FQNEAQ come from the germline V gene. Trimming cost V 2 bases and J 0 bases; bases outside gene matches: 14. For the CDR3, the DNA is TGTGCCAGCAGCTTACGATGGACTAGCGGGGACCTTCTACGCTCCTACAATGAGCAGTTCTTC. As protein: CASSLRWTSGDLLRSYNEQFF.

The chain uses TRBV28 and TRBJ2-4; D may be TRBD2 (6 bases). V lost 6 bases to trimming and J lost 0 bases, with 12 bases between them. Germline CDR1 reads MDHEN; CDR2 reads SYDVKM. The CDR3 contains 15 residues. This chain's CDR3 is CASSSSGGAKNIQYF. The CDR3 region has the DNA TGTGCCAGCAGCTCCTCCGGGGGAGCCAAAAACATTCAGTACTTC.

V and J are TRBV5-6 and TRBJ2-7, with a tentative D call TRBD2 (5 bases). Germline loops: CDR1 SGHDT, CDR2 YYEEEE. CDR3 size: 13 residues. Trimming stripped 7 bases from V and 3 bases from J, with 14 bases between. The CDR3 nucleotides are TGTGCCAGCTGGCGCTACGGGAACTACGAGCAGTACTTC. It translates to CASWRYGNYEQYF. Filled out from reference TRBV5-6 and TRBJ2-7, the complete variable domain reads DAGVTQSPTHLIKTRGQQVTLRCSPKSGHDTVSWYQQALGQGPQFIFQYYEEEERQRGNFPDRFSGHQFPNYSSELNVNALLLGDSALYLCASWRYGNYEQYFGPGTRLTVT.

The V call is TRBV10-3, the J call TRBJ2-1; 8 positions agree with TRBD2. The length of the CDR3 is 13 residues. Germline V gives CDR1 ENHRY, CDR2 SYGVKD. Trimming took 8 bases from V and 7 from J; bases not matched to a gene: 7. The CDR3 DNA sequence: TGTGCCATCTGGCGGGGGGCTGGGAATGAGCAGTTCTTC. This sequence encodes CAIWRGAGNEQFF.

V and J are TRBV2 and TRBJ1-4, with 8 bases lining up with TRBD1. The J segment lost 4 bases and the V segment lost 5 bases, leaving 6 bases of the junction unmatched. Germline loops: CDR1 SNHLY, CDR2 FYNNEI. CDR3 size: 15 residues. This CDR3 is CASSFRDRNNEKLFF. The CDR3 DNA reads TGTGCCAGCAGTTTCCGGGACAGGAATAATGAAAAACTGTTTTTT.

The rearrangement links TRBV6-5 to TRBJ2-7, with a possible D match to TRBD2 (6 bases). V gave up 7 bases and J gave up 0 bases, with 10 bases separating them. Germline values: CDR1 MNHEY, CDR2 SVGAGI. CDR3 length: 13 amino acids. Here the CDR3 reads CASTGSTSYEQYF. DNA of the CDR3: TGTGCCAGCACCGGGAGTACCTCCTACGAGCAGTACTTC.